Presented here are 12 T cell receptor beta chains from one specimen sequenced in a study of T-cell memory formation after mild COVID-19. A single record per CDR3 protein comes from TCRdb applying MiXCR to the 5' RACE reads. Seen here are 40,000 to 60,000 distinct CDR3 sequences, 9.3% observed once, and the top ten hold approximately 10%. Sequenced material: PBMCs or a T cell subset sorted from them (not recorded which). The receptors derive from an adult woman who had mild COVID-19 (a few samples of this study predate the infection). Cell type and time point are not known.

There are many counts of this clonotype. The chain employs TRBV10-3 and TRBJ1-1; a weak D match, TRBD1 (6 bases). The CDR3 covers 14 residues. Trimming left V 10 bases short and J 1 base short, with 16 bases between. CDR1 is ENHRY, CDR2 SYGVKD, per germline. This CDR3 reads CATKTRGANTEAFF. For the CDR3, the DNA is TGTGCCACCAAGACTAGGGGGGCGAACACTGAAGCTTTCTTT.

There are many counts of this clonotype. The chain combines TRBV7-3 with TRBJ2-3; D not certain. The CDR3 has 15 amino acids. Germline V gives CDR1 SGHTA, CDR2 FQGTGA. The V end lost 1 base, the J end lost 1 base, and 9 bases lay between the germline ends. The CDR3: CASSLMGTRTDTQYF. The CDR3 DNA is TGTGCCAGCAGCTTAATGGGAACTCGCACAGATACGCAGTATTTT.

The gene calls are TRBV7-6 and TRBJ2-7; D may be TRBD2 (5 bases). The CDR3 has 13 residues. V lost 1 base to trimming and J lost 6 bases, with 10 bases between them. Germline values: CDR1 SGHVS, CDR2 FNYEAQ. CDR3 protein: CASSLVSGGEQYF. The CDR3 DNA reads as TGTGCCAGCAGCTTAGTTAGTGGAGGCGAGCAGTACTTC. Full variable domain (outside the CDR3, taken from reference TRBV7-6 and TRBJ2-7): GAGVSQSPRYKVTKRGQDVALRCDPISGHVSLYWYRQALGQGPEFLTYFNYEAQQDKSGLPNDRFSAERPEGSISTLTIQRTEQRDSAMYRCASSLVSGGEQYFGPGTRLTVT.

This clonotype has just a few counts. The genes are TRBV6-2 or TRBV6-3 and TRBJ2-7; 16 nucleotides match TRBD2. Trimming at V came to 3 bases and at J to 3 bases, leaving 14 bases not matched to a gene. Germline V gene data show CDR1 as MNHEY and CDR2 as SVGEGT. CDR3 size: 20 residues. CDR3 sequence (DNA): TGTGCCAGCAGTTATACCCCCGGGACTAGCGGGAGGGTGAAAGGCTACGAGCAGTACTTC. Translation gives CASSYTPGTSGRVKGYEQYF.

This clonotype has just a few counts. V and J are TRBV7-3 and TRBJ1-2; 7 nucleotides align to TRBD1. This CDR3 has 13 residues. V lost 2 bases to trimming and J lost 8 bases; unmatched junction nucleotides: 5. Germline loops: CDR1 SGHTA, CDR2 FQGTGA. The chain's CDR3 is CASSLEGGVGYTF. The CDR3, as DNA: TGTGCCAGCAGCTTAGAAGGGGGCGTCGGCTACACCTTC.

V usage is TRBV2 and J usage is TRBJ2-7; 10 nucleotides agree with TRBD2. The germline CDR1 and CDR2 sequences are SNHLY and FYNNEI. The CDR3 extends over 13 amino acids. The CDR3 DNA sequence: TGTGCATCTACTAGCGGGGTGTCCTACGAGCAGTACTTC. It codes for CASTSGVSYEQYF.

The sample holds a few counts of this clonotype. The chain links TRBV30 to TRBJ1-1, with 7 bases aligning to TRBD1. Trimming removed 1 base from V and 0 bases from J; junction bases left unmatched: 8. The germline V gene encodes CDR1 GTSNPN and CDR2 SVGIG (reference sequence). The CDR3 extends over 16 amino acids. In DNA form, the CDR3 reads TGTGCCTGGAGTGGGCAGGGGGGGAGCATGAACACTGAAGCTTTCTTT. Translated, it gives CAWSGQGGSMNTEAFF.

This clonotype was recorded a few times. The CDR3 DNA reads TGCAGTGCTAGTTATCGGGGGGGCCTCACAGATACGCAGTATTTT. Translated: CSASYRGGLTDTQYF. The gene calls are TRBV20-1 and TRBJ2-3; 8 bases align to TRBD2. The CDR3 totals 15 residues. Per germline, CDR1 DFQATT and CDR2 SNEGSKA (reference sequence). V gave up 3 bases and J gave up 2 bases; unmatched junction bases: 7.

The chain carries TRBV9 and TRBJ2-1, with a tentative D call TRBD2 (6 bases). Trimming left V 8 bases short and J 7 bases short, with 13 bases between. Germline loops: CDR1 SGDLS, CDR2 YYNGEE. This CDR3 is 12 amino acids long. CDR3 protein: CASDSGGNEQFF. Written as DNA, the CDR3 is TGTGCCAGTGACAGTGGGGGGAATGAGCAGTTCTTC. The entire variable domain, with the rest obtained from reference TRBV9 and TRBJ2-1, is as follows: DSGVTQTPKHLITATGQRVTLRCSPRSGDLSVYWYQQSLDQGLQFLIQYYNGEERAKGNILERFSAQQFPDLHSELNLSSLELGDSALYFCASDSGGNEQFFGPGTRLTVL.

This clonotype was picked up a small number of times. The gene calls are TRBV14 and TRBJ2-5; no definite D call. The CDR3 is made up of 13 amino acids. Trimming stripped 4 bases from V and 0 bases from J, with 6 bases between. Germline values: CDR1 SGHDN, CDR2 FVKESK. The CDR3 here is CASSRTYQETQYF. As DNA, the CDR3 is TGTGCCAGCAGCCGGACGTACCAAGAGACCCAGTACTTC.

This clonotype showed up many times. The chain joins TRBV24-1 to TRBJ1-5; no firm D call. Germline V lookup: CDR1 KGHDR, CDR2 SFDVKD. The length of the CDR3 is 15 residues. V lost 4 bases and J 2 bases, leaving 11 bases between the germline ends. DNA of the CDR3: TGTGCCACCAGTGAAAACAACATTGGCAATCAGCCCCAGCATTTT. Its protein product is CATSENNIGNQPQHF.

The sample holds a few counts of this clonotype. The CDR3 coding sequence is TGTGCCAGCAGCCGGGGACTCCTTCGGGGGGATACGCAGTATTTT. Translated: CASSRGLLRGDTQYF. This chain connects TRBV3-1 to TRBJ2-3; maybe TRBD2 (6 bases). Germline assignment: CDR1 LGHDT and CDR2 YNNKEL (reference sequence). The CDR3 runs 15 residues. V was pared by 4 bases and J by 6 bases, with 17 bases between.